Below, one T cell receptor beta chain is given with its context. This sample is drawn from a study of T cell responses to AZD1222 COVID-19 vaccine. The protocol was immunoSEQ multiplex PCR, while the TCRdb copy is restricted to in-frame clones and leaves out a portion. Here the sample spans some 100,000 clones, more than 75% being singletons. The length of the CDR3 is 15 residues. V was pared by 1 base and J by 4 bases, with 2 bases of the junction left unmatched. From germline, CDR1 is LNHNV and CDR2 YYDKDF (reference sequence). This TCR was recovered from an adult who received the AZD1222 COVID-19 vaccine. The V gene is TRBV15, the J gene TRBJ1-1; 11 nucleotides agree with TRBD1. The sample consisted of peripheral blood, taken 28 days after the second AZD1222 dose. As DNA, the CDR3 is TGTGCCACCAGCAGAGGGGGGACAGGGGGCACTGAAGCTTTCTTT. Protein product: CATSRGGTGGTEAFF.